The sequence of this TCR beta chain was determined in a study of blood T cell repertoires in COVID-19. From germline, CDR1 is ENHRY and CDR2 SYGVKD. This CDR3 comprises 15 residues. V lost 2 bases, J lost 5 bases, and 5 bases stayed unmatched. In the original workflow: Nucleated cell number was recorded as an estimate derived from reference gene primer amplification. Using immunoSEQ multiplex PCR, the repertoire was profiled, and TCRdb retains in-frame clones only, with some absent. V, J and clone size are taken as reported in that table, and D and trimming were inferred from the DNA itself. The table has over 150,000 clones, just over 85% seen once. Each participant's cohort was designated according to participant-reported clinical history. For recovered donors of Cohort 3, there were two negative PCRs, clearance, or symptom resolution. This clone has a single count.

The chain joins TRBV10-3 to TRBJ2-3, with TRBD2 matching over 9 bases. The sample comprised PBMCs or T cells enriched from blood (not recorded which). The clonotype comes from a woman aged 18-29 years who had recovered from COVID-19. The CDR3 is CAISEGTSIGDTQYF. The CDR3 DNA follows: TGTGCCATCAGTGAGGGGACTAGCATCGGAGATACGCAGTATTTT.